This T cell receptor beta chain was sequenced for a study of siplizumab effects on memory and regulatory T cells. Findings of the study overall: No assignable naive or memory phenotype existed for roughly 75-97% of proliferating CD4+ or CD8+ clones. The study found naive T cells seemingly more diverse than memory cells and seemingly major alloresponse contributors.

TCR templates numbering around 9.6 x 10^4 were assayed per sample. Profiling relied on immunoSEQ multiplex PCR, and the TCRdb table lists in-frame clones only, not all of them. The data contain over 100,000 clones, around 90% of them singletons. The V segment lost 5 bases and the J segment 3 bases; nucleotides outside the gene matches: 12. The CDR3 has 16 residues. Germline V gene lookup returns CDR1 SGHVS and CDR2 FQNEAQ. Regarding this clone: The antigen remains unidentified.

The sequencing input was Tregs sorted from blood. The gene calls are TRBV7-8 and TRBJ2-7; 8 positions match TRBD1. The sequence was obtained from a human donor in good health. This chain's CDR3 is CASSPALDRAIYEQYF. In DNA form, the CDR3 reads TGTGCCAGCAGCCCTGCCCTGGACAGGGCAATCTACGAGCAGTACTTC.